This paragraph reports one T cell receptor beta chain. TCRdb reprocessed the 5' RACE reads with MiXCR, giving one entry per CDR3 protein. The sample lists fewer than 120,000 distinct CDR3 sequences; roughly 12% were seen once. This sample was included in a study of early T cells in non-severe SARS-CoV-2 infection. The input for sequencing was whole blood, taken at baseline. The TCR comes from an adult who was a healthcare worker with PCR-confirmed SARS-CoV-2 infection or an uninfected control (not recorded which).

CDR3 DNA sequence: TGTGCCAGCAGTTCCGGATGGGGTGAAGCTTTCTTT. As protein: CASSSGWGEAFF. The rearrangement uses TRBV12-3 or TRBV12-4 and TRBJ1-1; no firm D call. V lost 4 bases, J lost 7 bases, and 10 bases lay in between. This CDR3 comprises 12 residues.